These 23 T cell receptor beta chains share one sample of origin, sequenced in a study of T-cell reconstitution after alpha-beta-depleted transplantation in children. The TCRbeta library incorporated unique molecular identifiers. TCRdb re-analysed the PCR reads in MiXCR, keeping a single row per CDR3 protein. The repertoire includes about 460,000 distinct CDR3 sequences, roughly an eighth of them detected once, and under 7% sits in the top ten. Sequenced material: PBMCs from the stem cell graft donor, taken from the stem cell graft. The receptors here all came from a human donor who donated a stem cell graft to a child with combined immunodeficiency.

This clonotype was seen many times. The chain joins TRBV2 to TRBJ2-3, with D unresolved. The CDR3 runs 15 residues. Trimming removed 3 bases from V and 1 base from J, with 11 bases in between. Germline CDR1 and CDR2: SNHLY and FYNNEI. CDR3 region: CASSEDRPGTDTQYF. CDR3 nucleotide sequence: TGTGCCAGCAGTGAGGACCGGCCGGGCACAGATACGCAGTATTTT.

The table lists this clonotype with a few counts. The rearrangement uses TRBV2 and TRBJ2-3; 9 positions agree with TRBD2. The length of the CDR3 is 15 residues. V gave up 5 bases and J gave up 0 bases; unmatched junction bases: 3. From germline, CDR1 is SNHLY and CDR2 FYNNEI. CDR3 DNA sequence: TGTGCCAGCAGTAATCTAGCGGGGAGCACAGATACGCAGTATTTT. Protein sequence: CASSNLAGSTDTQYF.

The rearrangement links TRBV28 to TRBJ2-3; D is unclear. The germline V gene encodes CDR1 MDHEN and CDR2 SYDVKM. The CDR3 runs 15 residues. V gave up 5 bases and J gave up 2 bases, with 14 bases separating them. CDR3 DNA: TGTGCCAGCAGTCTTTACGAGGTTTCCACAGATACGCAGTATTTT. Its protein product is CASSLYEVSTDTQYF.

The chain employs TRBV7-9 and TRBJ1-6, with D possibly matching TRBD1 (5 bases). V lost 5 bases to trimming and J lost 0 bases, with 11 bases between them. From germline, CDR1 is SEHNR and CDR2 FQNEAQ (reference sequence). CDR3 length: 16 amino acids. The CDR3 DNA sequence: TGTGCCAGCAGCCGCGGGGCGGACTCCTATAATTCACCCCTCCACTTT. Translation: CASSRGADSYNSPLHF.

This clonotype has only a few counts. V is TRBV6-2 or TRBV6-3 and J is TRBJ2-2; the D gene is possibly TRBD1 (5 bases). Germline V gene lookup returns CDR1 MNHEY and CDR2 SVGEGT. V dropped 6 bases and J dropped 0 bases, with 14 bases sitting between them. This CDR3 contains 16 residues. This chain's CDR3 is CASRLWGGPNTGELFF. For the CDR3, the DNA is TGTGCCAGCAGGCTCTGGGGCGGACCGAACACCGGGGAGCTGTTTTTT.

The chain links TRBV30 to TRBJ2-4; 8 bases fit TRBD1. V lost 5 bases and J lost 7; bases outside the gene matches: 16. CDR1 and CDR2 (germline): GTSNPN, SVGIG (reference sequence). The CDR3 loop spans 16 amino acids. The CDR3, as DNA: TGTGCCTGGTCCTCGGACAGGGAGCCATTTGGGAACATTCAGTACTTC. Translation: CAWSSDREPFGNIQYF.

This chain connects TRBV5-6 to TRBJ2-3; D not resolved. Germline loops: CDR1 SGHDT, CDR2 YYEEEE. The CDR3 contains 16 residues. Trimming pared 0 bases from V and 2 bases from J, leaving 13 bases between. In nucleotides, the CDR3 is TGTGCCAGCAGCTTGGGGATTCAGAGAAACACAGATACGCAGTATTTT. It yields the protein CASSLGIQRNTDTQYF.

The chain joins TRBV20-1 to TRBJ2-3; TRBD2 matches 9 bases. The J segment lost 1 base and the V segment lost 4 bases, leaving 6 bases of the junction unmatched. The CDR3 totals 15 residues. Germline V gives CDR1 DFQATT, CDR2 SNEGSKA (reference sequence). The CDR3 loop is CSATARTSGTDTQYF. CDR3 sequence (DNA): TGCAGTGCTACCGCCCGGACTAGCGGCACAGATACGCAGTATTTT.

This clonotype has a count of ten or more. The CDR3 spells CASSLVAGGPTGELFF. CDR3 sequence (DNA): TGTGCCAGCAGCTTGGTAGCGGGAGGGCCGACCGGGGAGCTGTTTTTT. V gene TRBV7-2 combines with J gene TRBJ2-2, with 11 nucleotides matching TRBD2. Germline V gene data show CDR1 as SGHTA and CDR2 as FQGNSA. The CDR3 extends over 16 amino acids. J was trimmed by 5 bases and V by 3 bases; bases with no gene match: 5.

This chain connects TRBV15 to TRBJ1-2; 7 bases match TRBD1. The CDR3 consists of 16 residues. After removal of 0 bases from V and 4 bases from J, the junction contained 8 bases not matched to a gene. CDR1 and CDR2 from the germline V gene are LNHNV and YYDKDF (reference sequence). The CDR3 nucleotides read TGTGCCACCAGCAGAGATCTGGGCAGGGGGTTCTATGGCTACACCTTC. Its protein product is CATSRDLGRGFYGYTF. Supplemented by reference TRBV15 and TRBJ1-2, the full variable domain reads DAMVIQNPRYQVTQFGKPVTLSCSQTLNHNVMYWYQQKSSQAPKLLFHYYDKDFNNEADTPDNFQSRRPNTSFCFLDIRSPGLGDTAMYLCATSRDLGRGFYGYTFGSGTRLTVV.

The chain couples TRBV4-3 to TRBJ2-1; 9 nucleotides agree with TRBD2. The junction had 6 bases not matched to a gene; V was cut back by 1 base and J by 8 bases. The CDR3 length is 15 residues. The V gene's germline CDR1 is LGHNA and CDR2 YSLEER. The CDR3 loop is CASSQGTSAGDEQFF. The CDR3 DNA sequence: TGCGCCAGCAGCCAAGGGACTAGCGCTGGCGATGAGCAGTTCTTC.

This clonotype has at least ten counts. The chain employs TRBV18 and TRBJ2-5; the D is unclear. The CDR3 is 15 residues long. Germline V gives CDR1 KGHSH, CDR2 LQKENI. The V end was cut by 2 bases, the J end by 1 base, with 11 bases between. This CDR3 reads CASSPIYRSQETQYF. CDR3 coding DNA: TGTGCCAGCTCACCAATCTATCGCTCCCAAGAGACCCAGTACTTC.

In this sample, this clonotype turned up many times. The rearrangement links TRBV20-1 to TRBJ2-7; TRBD1 is a possible D gene (5 bases). Germline V lookup: CDR1 DFQATT, CDR2 SNEGSKA (reference sequence). Deletions cut 3 bases from V and 1 base from J, with 7 bases between. The CDR3 is 12 amino acids. The CDR3 reads CSASRQSYEQYF. The CDR3 region has the DNA TGCAGTGCTAGCCGACAGTCCTACGAGCAGTACTTC.

This clonotype was seen a few times. This sequence joins TRBV4-1 and TRBJ2-3, with D possibly being TRBD1 or TRBD2 (5 bases each). Deletions cut 4 bases from V and 4 bases from J, with 12 bases between. Per the germline V gene, CDR1 is MGHRA and CDR2 is YSYEKL. This CDR3 is built from 14 residues. CDR3: CASSPLGVADTQYF. In DNA, the CDR3 is TGCGCCAGCAGCCCACTGGGGGTGGCAGATACGCAGTATTTT.

Remarks on this clonotype: A much larger clone is a single base away; this may be a read error. CDR3 region: CASSGDRFYEQYF. The CDR3 region has the DNA TGTGCCAGCAGCGGGGACAGATTCTACGAGCAGTACTTC. The chain combines TRBV9 with TRBJ2-7; 7 nucleotides match TRBD1. Germline CDR1 is SGDLS and CDR2 is YYNGEE. The CDR3 extends over 13 amino acids. Losses at the gene ends were 3 bases for V and 3 bases for J; bases not matched to a gene: 3.

This chain links TRBV7-3 with TRBJ2-1, with TRBD2 as a possible D gene (8 bases). The germline V and J ends were trimmed by 5 bases and 5 bases, with 28 bases remaining between them. Looked up from germline, CDR1 is SGHTA and CDR2 is FQGTGA. The CDR3 sequence is 19 residues long. The CDR3 loop reads CASSPRGGSSKRGNNEQFF. The CDR3 DNA reads as TGTGCCAGCAGCCCCAGGGGGGGTAGTAGTAAGCGGGGGAACAATGAGCAGTTCTTC.

This clonotype was seen more than once but under ten times. CDR3 residues: CSASWERVFTDTQYF. The CDR3 DNA follows: TGCAGTGCTAGTTGGGAGCGGGTCTTCACAGATACGCAGTATTTT. V is TRBV20-1 and J is TRBJ2-3; D might be TRBD2 (6 bases). V shed 3 bases and J shed 2 bases, with 15 bases lying between them. The germline V gene has CDR1 DFQATT and CDR2 SNEGSKA (reference sequence). This CDR3 has 15 amino acids.

The table lists this clonotype with many counts. The chain uses TRBV20-1 and TRBJ2-1; D is ambiguous. Germline V gives CDR1 DFQATT, CDR2 SNEGSKA (reference sequence). The CDR3 runs 14 residues. Trimming took off 3 bases at V and 0 bases at J, with 9 bases between the two ends. The CDR3 here is CSASLAGSYNEQFF. The CDR3, as DNA: TGCAGTGCTAGTTTAGCAGGCTCCTACAATGAGCAGTTCTTC.

Points on this clonotype: It may be a read error: a sequence one base away is much more abundant. This chain's CDR3 is CACSLSGVGYEQYF. The CDR3 DNA reads TGTGCCTGCAGTTTGAGCGGGGTTGGCTACGAGCAGTACTTC. The rearrangement joins TRBV12-3 or TRBV12-4 to TRBJ2-7; TRBD2 matches at 7 bases. The CDR3 totals 14 residues.

This clonotype has only a few counts. CDR3 sequence: CASTGTVQETQYF. Here the CDR3 DNA reads TGTGCCAGCACCGGGACAGTCCAAGAGACCCAGTACTTC. V usage is TRBV6-1 and J usage is TRBJ2-5; 7 nucleotides match TRBD1. Germline V gene data show CDR1 as MNHNS and CDR2 as SASEGT. The V segment lost 7 bases and the J segment 1 base; nucleotides outside the gene matches: 3. The CDR3 runs 13 residues.

The chain is built from TRBV29-1 and TRBJ1-1, with TRBD1 identical over 11 bases. Trimming took 6 bases from V and 2 from J; bases not matched to a gene: 5. The CDR3 totals 14 residues. Germline V gives CDR1 SQVTM, CDR2 ANQGSEA. The CDR3 region is CSVRDRGENTEAFF. CDR3 in DNA: TGCAGCGTCAGGGACAGGGGGGAAAACACTGAAGCTTTCTTT.

The chain combines TRBV12-3 or TRBV12-4 with TRBJ2-5, with D tentatively TRBD1 or TRBD2 (5 bases each). The ends were cut back, 6 bases at V and 5 bases at J, with 22 bases in the middle. The CDR3 spans 16 residues. The CDR3 region has the DNA TGTGCCAGCAGAGATCTTGAGACAGTCCCGGGGGAGACCCAGTACTTC. Translated: CASRDLETVPGETQYF.

J is TRBJ1-2 and V is TRBV5-1; tentatively, D is TRBD1 (6 bases). The length of the CDR3 is 14 residues. Per the germline V gene, CDR1 is SGHRS and CDR2 is YFSETQ. The V end lost 4 bases, the J end lost 4 bases, and 14 bases lay between the germline ends. CDR3 in amino acids: CASSLLGQFYGYTF. The CDR3 DNA reads as TGCGCCAGCAGCCTACTAGGACAGTTCTATGGCTACACCTTC. Full variable domain (rest looked up from reference TRBV5-1 and TRBJ1-2): KAGVTQTPRYLIKTRGQQVTLSCSPISGHRSVSWYQQTPGQGLQFLFEYFSETQRNKGNFPGRFSGRQFSNSRSEMNVSTLELGDSALYLCASSLLGQFYGYTFGSGTRLTVV.